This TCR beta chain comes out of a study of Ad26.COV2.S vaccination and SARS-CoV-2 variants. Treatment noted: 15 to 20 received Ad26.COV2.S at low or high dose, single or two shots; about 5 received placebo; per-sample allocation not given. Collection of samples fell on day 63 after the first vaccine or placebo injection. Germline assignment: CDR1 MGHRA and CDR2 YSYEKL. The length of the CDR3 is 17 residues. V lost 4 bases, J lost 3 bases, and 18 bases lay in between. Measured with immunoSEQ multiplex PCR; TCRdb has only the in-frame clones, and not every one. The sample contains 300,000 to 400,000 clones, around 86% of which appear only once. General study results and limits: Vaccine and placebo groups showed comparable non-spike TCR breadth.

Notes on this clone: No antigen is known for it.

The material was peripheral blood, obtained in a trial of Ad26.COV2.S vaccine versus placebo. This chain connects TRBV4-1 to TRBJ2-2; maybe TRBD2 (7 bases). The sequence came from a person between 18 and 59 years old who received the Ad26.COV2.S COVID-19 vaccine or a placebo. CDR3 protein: CASSPRRGGEDTGELFF. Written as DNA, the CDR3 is TGCGCCAGCAGCCCCAGGAGGGGGGGAGAGGACACCGGGGAGCTGTTTTTT.